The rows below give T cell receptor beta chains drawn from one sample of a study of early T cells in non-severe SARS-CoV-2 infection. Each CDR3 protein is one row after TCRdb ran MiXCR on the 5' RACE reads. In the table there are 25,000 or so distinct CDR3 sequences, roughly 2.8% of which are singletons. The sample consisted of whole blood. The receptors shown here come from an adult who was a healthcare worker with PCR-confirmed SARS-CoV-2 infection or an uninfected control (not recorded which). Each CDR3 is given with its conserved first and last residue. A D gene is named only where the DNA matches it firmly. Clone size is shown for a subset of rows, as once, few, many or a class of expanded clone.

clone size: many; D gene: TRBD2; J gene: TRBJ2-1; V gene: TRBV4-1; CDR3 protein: CASSQESSGLGEGFF; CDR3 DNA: TGCGCCAGCAGCCAAGAATCATCAGGGTTAGGGGAGGGGTTCTTC
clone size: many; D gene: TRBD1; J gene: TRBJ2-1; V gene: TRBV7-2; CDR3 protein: CASSPGQGGEQFF; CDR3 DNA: TGTGCCAGCAGCCCCGGACAGGGAGGTGAGCAGTTCTTC
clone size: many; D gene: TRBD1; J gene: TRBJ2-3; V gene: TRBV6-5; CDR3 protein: CASSPGTGRTDTQYF; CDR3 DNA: TGTGCCAGCAGCCCAGGGACAGGGCGCACAGATACGCAGTATTTT
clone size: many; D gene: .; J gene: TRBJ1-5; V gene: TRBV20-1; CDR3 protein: CSAQDSFSNQPQHF; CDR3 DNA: TGCAGTGCCCAAGACAGTTTTAGCAATCAGCCCCAGCATTTT
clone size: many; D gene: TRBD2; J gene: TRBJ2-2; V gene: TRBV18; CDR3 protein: CASSPGLAVTGELFF; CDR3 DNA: TGTGCCAGCTCACCGGGACTAGCGGTCACCGGGGAGCTGTTTTTT
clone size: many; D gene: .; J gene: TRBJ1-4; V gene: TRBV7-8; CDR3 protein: CASSPNYRATNEKLFF; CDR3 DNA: TGTGCCAGCAGCCCTAATTATAGAGCAACTAATGAAAAACTGTTTTTT
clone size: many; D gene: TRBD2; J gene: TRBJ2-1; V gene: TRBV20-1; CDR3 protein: CSARDRAGGPPFF; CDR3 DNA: TGCAGTGCTAGAGATCGGGCGGGGGGCCCTCCCTTCTTC
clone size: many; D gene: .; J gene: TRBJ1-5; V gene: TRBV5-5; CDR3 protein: CASSTRDRQPQHF; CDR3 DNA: TGTGCCAGCAGTACGAGGGATCGGCAGCCCCAGCATTTT
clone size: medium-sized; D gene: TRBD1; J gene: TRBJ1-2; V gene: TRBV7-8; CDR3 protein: CASSPRPGTGGLNYGYTF; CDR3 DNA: TGTGCCAGCAGCCCCCGTCCCGGGACAGGGGGCCTTAACTATGGCTACACCTTC
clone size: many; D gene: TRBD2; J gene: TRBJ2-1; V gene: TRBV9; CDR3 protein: CASSVGVSGGYNEQFF; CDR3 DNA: TGTGCCAGCAGCGTAGGGGTTAGCGGGGGTTACAATGAGCAGTTCTTC
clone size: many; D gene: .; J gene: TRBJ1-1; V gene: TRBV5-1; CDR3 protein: CASSLAGLGTEAFF; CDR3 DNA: TGCGCCAGCAGCTTGGCGGGGCTCGGAACTGAAGCTTTCTTT
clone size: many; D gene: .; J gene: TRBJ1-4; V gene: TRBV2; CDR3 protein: CASSESFGGREKLFF; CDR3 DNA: TGTGCCAGCAGTGAATCATTCGGGGGGCGCGAAAAACTGTTTTTT
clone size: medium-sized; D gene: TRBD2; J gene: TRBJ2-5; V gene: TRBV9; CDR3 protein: CASSVGTSGLQETQYF; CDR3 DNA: TGTGCCAGCAGCGTAGGGACTAGCGGACTCCAAGAGACCCAGTACTTC
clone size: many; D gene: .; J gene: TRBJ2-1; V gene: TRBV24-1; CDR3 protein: CATSDLKRQFF; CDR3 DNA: TGTGCCACCAGTGATTTGAAGAGGCAGTTCTTC
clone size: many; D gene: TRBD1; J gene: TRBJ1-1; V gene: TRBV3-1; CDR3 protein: CASSQERGRTEAFF; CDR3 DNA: TGTGCCAGCAGCCAAGAGAGGGGGCGGACTGAAGCTTTCTTT
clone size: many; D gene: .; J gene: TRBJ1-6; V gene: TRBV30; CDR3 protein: CAWSVLGSYNSPLHF; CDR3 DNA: TGTGCCTGGAGTGTACTCGGCTCCTATAATTCACCCCTCCACTTT
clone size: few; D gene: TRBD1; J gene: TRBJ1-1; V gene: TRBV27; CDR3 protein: CANYAIVTGVMNTEAFF; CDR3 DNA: TGTGCCAACTACGCCATCGTAACAGGGGTAATGAACACTGAAGCTTTCTTT
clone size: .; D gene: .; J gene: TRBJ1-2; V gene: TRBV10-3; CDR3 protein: CAISESSGYTF; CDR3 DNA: TGTGCCATCAGTGAGTCATCTGGCTACACCTTC
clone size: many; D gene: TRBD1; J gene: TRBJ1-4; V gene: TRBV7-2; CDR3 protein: CASSGTGLTKLFF; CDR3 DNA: TGTGCCAGCAGCGGGACAGGGTTGACAAAACTGTTTTTT
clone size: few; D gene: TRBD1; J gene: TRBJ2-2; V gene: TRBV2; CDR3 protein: CASSERSGGNTGELFF; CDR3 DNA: TGTGCCAGCAGTGAAAGATCAGGGGGCAACACCGGGGAGCTGTTTTTT
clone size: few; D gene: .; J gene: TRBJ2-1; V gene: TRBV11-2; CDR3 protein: CASSLERGSAYNEQFF; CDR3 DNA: TGTGCCAGCAGCTTAGAAAGAGGGTCGGCCTACAATGAGCAGTTCTTC
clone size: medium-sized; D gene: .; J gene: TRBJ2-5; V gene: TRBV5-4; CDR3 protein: CASSLVKETQYF; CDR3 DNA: TGTGCCAGCAGCTTGGTGAAAGAGACCCAGTACTTC
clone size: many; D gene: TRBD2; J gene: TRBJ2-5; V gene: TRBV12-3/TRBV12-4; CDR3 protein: CASARGTSRQETQYF; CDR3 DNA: TGTGCCAGCGCGAGAGGGACTAGCCGCCAAGAGACCCAGTACTTC
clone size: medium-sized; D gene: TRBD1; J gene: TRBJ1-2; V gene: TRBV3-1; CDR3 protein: CASSLNRGQGDGYTF; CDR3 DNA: TGTGCCAGCAGCCTCAACAGGGGGCAAGGGGATGGCTACACCTTC
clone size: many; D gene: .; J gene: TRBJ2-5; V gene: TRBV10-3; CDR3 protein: CAISESRAGEISTETQYF; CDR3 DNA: TGTGCCATCAGTGAGTCCCGGGCAGGGGAGATTTCGACGGAGACCCAGTACTTC
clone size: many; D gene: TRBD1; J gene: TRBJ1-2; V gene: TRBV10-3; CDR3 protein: CATWTGPWYGYTF; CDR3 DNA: TGTGCCACCTGGACAGGGCCGTGGTATGGCTACACCTTC
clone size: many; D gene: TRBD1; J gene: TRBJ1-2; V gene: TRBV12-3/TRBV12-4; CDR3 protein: CASSLGQAGRYGYTF; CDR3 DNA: TGTGCCAGCAGTCTAGGACAGGCCGGACGTTATGGCTACACCTTC
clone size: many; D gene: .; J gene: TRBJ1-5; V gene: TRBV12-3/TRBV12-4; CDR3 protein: CASRGNSGGNQPQHF; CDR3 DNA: TGTGCCAGCAGGGGGAATAGCGGAGGCAATCAGCCCCAGCATTTT